This T cell receptor beta chain was captured in a study of cytomegalovirus exposure and HLA in healthy donors. Study-wide results and caveats: Reported performance of the classifier showed diagnosis of cytomegalovirus status with high specificity and sensitivity. Fewer N-insertions (relative to the 666-donor mean) were reportedly seen in an Asian-associated ancestry cluster in a later analysis.

This clone was detected only once. Its target is not known. From germline, CDR1 is ENHRY and CDR2 SYGVKD. There are 15 residues in the CDR3. 60 Vbeta and 13 Jbeta primers were used in PCR. Generated by immunoSEQ multiplex PCR, the TCRdb table keeps only in-frame clones and is missing some. The sample lists about 150,000 clones, around four fifths occurring once. The sequenced sample consisted of PBMCs. The chain combines TRBV10-3 with TRBJ2-5; D may be TRBD2 (5 bases). The J call may be faulty, since TRBJ2-7 better matches the DNA end. The sequence was collected from a boy between 2 and 10 years old in good health and CMV-seronegative. CDR3 nucleotide sequence: TGTGCCATCAGGCCGGGAAGGGCTGAGGTCTACGAGCAGTACTTC. It is translated as CAIRPGRAEVYEQYF.